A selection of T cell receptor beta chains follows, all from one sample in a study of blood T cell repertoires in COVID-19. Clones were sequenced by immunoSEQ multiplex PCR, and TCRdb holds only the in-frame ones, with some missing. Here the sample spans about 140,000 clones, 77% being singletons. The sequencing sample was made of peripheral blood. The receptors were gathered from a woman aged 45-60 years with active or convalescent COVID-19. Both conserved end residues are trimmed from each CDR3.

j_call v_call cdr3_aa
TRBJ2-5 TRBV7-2 ASSLGRGGLSGETQY
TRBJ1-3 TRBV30 AWCPVLRGNTIY
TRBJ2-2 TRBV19 ASSFGQGRTGELF
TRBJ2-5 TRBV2 ASRAGGGETQY
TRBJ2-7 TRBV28 ASRPSGGRYEQY
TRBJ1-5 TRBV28 ASSLYPTGYSNQPQH
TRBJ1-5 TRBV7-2 ASSLYANSNQPQH
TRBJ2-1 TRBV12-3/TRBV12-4 ASSLGAFNEQF
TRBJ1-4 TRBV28 ASSPGVLEKLF
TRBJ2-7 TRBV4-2 ASSQGSGDSYEQY
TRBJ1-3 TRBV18 ASSPETGRGNTIY
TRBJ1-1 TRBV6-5 ASSYGGSNTEAF
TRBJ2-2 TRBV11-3 ASSPVEPRGTGELF
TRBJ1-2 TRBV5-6 ASSVVRGRGGYT
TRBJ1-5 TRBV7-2 ASSLMAPNQPQH
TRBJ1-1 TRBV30 AWSAAPDKAF
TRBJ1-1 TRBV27 ASSFPGQGATEAF
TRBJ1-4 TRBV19 ASSRTGTANEKLF
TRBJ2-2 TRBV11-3 ASSRGYSNTGELF
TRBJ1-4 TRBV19 ASQDRGPTGNEKLF
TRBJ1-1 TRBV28 ASSLGQGNTEAF
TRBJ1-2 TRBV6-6 ASSPSHSTGINYGYT
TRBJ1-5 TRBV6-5 ASSRGVDSNQPQH
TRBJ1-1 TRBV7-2 ASSQRTDTEAF
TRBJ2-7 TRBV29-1 SVGLAGTYEQY
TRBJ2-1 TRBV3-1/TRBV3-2 ASSQVGGRLRNEQF
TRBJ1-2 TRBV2 ASSLTQGHYGYT
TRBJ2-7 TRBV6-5 ASSYQAGGIYEQY
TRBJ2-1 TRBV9 ASNAGRSSYNEQF
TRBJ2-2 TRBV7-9 ASSLAGSPTRTGELF
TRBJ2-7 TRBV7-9 ASSNGDFDEQY
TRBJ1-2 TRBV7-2 ASSPRSGMGEGYT
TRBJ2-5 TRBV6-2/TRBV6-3 ASSYSVGGETQY